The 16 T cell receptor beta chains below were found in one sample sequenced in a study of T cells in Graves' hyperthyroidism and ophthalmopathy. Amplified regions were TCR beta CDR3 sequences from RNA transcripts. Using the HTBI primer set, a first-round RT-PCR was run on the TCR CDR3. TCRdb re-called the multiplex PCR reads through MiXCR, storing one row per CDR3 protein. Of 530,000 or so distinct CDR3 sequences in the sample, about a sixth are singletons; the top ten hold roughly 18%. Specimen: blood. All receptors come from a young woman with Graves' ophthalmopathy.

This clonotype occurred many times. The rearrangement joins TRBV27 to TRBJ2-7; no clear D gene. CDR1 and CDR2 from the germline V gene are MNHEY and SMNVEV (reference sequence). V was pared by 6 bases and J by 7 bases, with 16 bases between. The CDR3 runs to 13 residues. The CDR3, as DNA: TGTGCCAGCAGCGTCAACTCGATTTCTGAGCAGTACTTC. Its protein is CASSVNSISEQYF.

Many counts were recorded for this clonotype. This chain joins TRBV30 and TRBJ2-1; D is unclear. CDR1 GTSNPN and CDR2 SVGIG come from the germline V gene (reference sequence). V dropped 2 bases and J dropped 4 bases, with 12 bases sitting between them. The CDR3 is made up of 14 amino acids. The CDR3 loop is CAWSTSVPYNEQFF. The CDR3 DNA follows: TGTGCCTGGAGTACCTCCGTCCCTTACAATGAGCAGTTCTTC.

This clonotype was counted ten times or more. The CDR3 region is CASSRSVSCEAFF. The CDR3 DNA sequence: TGTGCCAGCAGCCGTTCAGTTAGCTGTGAAGCTTTCTTT. The chain links TRBV6-1 to TRBJ1-1; D gene unclear. Trimming shortened V by 6 bases and J by 7 bases, and 15 bases separated the two germline ends. The CDR3 contains 13 residues. Germline CDR1 MNHNS, CDR2 SASEGT.

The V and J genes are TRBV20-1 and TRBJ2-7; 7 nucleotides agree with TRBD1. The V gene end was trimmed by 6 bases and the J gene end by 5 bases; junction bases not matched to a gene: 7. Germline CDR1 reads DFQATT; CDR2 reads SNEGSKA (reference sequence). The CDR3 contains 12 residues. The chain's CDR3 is CSAPTGVHEQYF. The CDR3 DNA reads TGCAGTGCCCCTACAGGGGTCCACGAGCAGTACTTC.

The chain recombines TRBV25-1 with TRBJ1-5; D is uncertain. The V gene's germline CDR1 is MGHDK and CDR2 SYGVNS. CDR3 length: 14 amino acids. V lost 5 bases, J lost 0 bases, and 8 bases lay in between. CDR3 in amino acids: CASSSRNSNQPQHF. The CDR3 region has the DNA TGTGCCAGCAGTTCAAGGAATAGCAATCAGCCCCAGCATTTT.

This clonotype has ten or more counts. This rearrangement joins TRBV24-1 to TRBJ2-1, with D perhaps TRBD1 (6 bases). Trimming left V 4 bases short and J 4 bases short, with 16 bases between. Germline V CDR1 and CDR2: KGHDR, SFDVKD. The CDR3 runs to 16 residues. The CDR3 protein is CATSDPRDTEYNEQFF. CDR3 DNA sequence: TGTGCCACCAGTGACCCCCGGGACACGGAATACAATGAGCAGTTCTTC.

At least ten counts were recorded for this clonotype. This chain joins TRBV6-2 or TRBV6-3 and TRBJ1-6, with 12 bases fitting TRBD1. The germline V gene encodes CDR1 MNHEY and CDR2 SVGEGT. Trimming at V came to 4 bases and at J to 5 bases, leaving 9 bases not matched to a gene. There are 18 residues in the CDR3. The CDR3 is CASSWPGQGARDNSPLHF. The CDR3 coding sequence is TGTGCCAGCAGTTGGCCGGGACAGGGGGCGCGGGATAATTCACCCCTCCACTTT.

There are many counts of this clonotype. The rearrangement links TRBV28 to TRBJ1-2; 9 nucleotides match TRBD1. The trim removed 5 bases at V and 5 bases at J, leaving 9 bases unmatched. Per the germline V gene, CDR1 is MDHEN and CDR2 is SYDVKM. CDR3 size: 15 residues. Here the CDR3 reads CASSAAGTGSYGYTF. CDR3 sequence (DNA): TGTGCCAGCAGTGCCGCCGGGACAGGGTCTTATGGCTACACCTTC.

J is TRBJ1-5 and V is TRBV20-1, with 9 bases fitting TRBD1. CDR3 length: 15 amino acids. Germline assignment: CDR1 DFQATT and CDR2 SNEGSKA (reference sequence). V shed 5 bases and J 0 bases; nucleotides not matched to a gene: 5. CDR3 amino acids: CSAPGTGNSNQPQHF. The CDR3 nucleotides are TGCAGTGCTCCAGGGACAGGGAATAGCAATCAGCCCCAGCATTTT.

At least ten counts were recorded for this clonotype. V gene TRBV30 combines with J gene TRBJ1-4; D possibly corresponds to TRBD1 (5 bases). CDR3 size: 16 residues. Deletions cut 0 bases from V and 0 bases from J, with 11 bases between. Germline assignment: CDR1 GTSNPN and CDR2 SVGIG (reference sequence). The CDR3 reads CAWSVLGTTTNEKLFF. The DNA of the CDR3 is TGTGCCTGGAGTGTACTGGGGACCACAACTAATGAAAAACTGTTTTTT.

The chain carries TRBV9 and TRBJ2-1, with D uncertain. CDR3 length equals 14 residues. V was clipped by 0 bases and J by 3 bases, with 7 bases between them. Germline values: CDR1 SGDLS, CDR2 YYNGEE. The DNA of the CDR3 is TGTGCCAGCAGCGTAGAGAGGTTCTACAATGAGCAGTTCTTC. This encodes CASSVERFYNEQFF.

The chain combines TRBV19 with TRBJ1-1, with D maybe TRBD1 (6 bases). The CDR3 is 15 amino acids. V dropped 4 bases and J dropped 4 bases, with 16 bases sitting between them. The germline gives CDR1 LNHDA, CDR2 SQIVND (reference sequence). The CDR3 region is CASSSPEGGFTEAFF. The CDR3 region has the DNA TGTGCCAGTAGTAGCCCCGAAGGGGGGTTCACTGAAGCTTTCTTT.

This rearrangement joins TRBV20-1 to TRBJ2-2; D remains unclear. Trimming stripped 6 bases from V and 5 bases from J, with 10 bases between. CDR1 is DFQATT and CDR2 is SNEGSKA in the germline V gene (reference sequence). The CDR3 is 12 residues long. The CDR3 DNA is TGCAGTGCCGTTAGGGATACCGGGGAGCTGTTTTTT. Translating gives CSAVRDTGELFF.

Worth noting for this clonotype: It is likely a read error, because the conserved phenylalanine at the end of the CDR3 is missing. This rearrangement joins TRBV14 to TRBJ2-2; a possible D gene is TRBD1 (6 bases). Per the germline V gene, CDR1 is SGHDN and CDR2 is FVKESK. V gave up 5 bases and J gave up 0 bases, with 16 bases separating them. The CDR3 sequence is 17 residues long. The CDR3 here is CASSVDRLYTNTGELFS. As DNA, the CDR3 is TGTGCCAGCAGCGTAGACAGGCTCTATACGAACACCGGGGAGCTGTTTTCT.

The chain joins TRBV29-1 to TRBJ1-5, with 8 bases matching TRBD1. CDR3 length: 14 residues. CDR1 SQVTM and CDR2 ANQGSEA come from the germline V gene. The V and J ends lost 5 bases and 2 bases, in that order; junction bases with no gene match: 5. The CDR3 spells CSVQQGGGNQPQHF. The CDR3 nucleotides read TGCAGCGTTCAACAGGGGGGGGGCAATCAGCCCCAGCATTTT.

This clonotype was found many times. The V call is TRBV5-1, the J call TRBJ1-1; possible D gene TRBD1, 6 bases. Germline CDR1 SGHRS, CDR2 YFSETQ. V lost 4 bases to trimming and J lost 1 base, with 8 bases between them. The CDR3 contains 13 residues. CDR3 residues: CASSKGQNTEAFF. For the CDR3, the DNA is TGCGCCAGCAGCAAGGGACAGAACACTGAAGCTTTCTTT. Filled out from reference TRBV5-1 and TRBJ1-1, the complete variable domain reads KAGVTQTPRYLIKTRGQQVTLSCSPISGHRSVSWYQQTPGQGLQFLFEYFSETQRNKGNFPGRFSGRQFSNSRSEMNVSTLELGDSALYLCASSKGQNTEAFFGQGTRLTVV.